These 23 T cell receptor beta chains came from one sample sequenced in a study of blood T cell repertoires in COVID-19. Sequencing was performed with immunoSEQ multiplex PCR; in TCRdb, only in-frame clones are kept and a portion is missing. The table includes about 190,000 clones, about 85% detected once. Source material: peripheral blood. The receptors were gathered from a human donor in a cohort sampled during active COVID-19.

V gene TRBV19 combines with J gene TRBJ1-3; a weak D match, TRBD1 (6 bases). The CDR3 covers 16 residues. CDR1 and CDR2 (germline): LNHDA, SQIVND (reference sequence). V lost 5 bases to trimming and J lost 0 bases, with 14 bases between them. CDR3 sequence (DNA): TGTGCCAGTAGTCCCCAGGGGCTGAGCTCTGGAAACACCATATATTTT. Translation gives CASSPQGLSSGNTIYF.

The V and J genes are TRBV5-1 and TRBJ2-1, with D perhaps TRBD1 (7 bases). Trimming took off 1 base at V and 8 bases at J, with 16 bases between the two ends. Germline CDR1 reads SGHRS; CDR2 reads YFSETQ. The CDR3 extends over 15 amino acids. This CDR3 is CASSLQMAGGYEQFF. In DNA, the CDR3 is TGCGCCAGCAGCTTGCAGATGGCAGGGGGGTATGAGCAGTTCTTC.

This clone is a singleton in its sample. J is TRBJ2-1 and V is TRBV21-1; whether TRBD2, the table's D call, matches the DNA was not checked. TRBV21-1 is classified as a pseudogene. This CDR3 has 19 amino acids. The CDR3 DNA follows: TGTGCCAGCAGCAAAGGAAGCCTAGCGGGGGCTCTAAGATACAATGAGCAGTTCTTC. It encodes CASSKGSLAGALRYNEQFF.

This clone was seen just once. The J gene is TRBJ2-2, the V gene TRBV3-1 (or the pseudogene TRBV3-2), with 10 bases aligning to TRBD1. CDR1 and CDR2 (germline): LGHDT, YNNKEL (reference sequence). The CDR3 loop spans 15 amino acids. The junction had 1 base not matched to a gene; V was cut back by 4 bases and J by 2 bases. CDR3 bases: TGTGCCAGCAGCCCGACAGGGGGCAACACCGGGGAGCTGTTTTTT. Encoded protein: CASSPTGGNTGELFF.

This chain uses TRBV12-2 with TRBJ2-5; TRBD2 reflects the table's D call only, with no check against the DNA. TRBV12-2 is marked as a pseudogene. This CDR3 has 17 amino acids. The CDR3 sequence is CASRLGTSGGLQETQYF. CDR3 bases: TGTGCAAGTCGCCTTGGGACTAGCGGAGGCCTCCAAGAGACCCAGTACTTC.

This chain uses TRBV11-2 with TRBJ2-1; perhaps TRBD1 as D (7 bases). The CDR3 runs to 15 residues. The ends were cut back, 1 base at V and 15 bases at J, with 22 bases in the middle. CDR1 and CDR2 from the germline V gene are SGHAT and FQNNGV. The CDR3 nucleotides read TGTGCCAGCAGCTTAGTCGGTTCGACCCCAGGGGGACTGTTCTTC. Protein sequence: CASSLVGSTPGGLFF.

The J gene is TRBJ1-1, the V gene TRBV5-1; 8 nucleotides agree with TRBD1. Germline V gene sequence: CDR1 SGHRS, CDR2 YFSETQ. CDR3 length: 16 residues. With 4 bases clipped from V and 0 bases from J, the junction kept 8 bases outside the gene matches. CDR3 in amino acids: CASSRQGARLNTEAFF. As DNA, the CDR3 is TGCGCCAGCAGCCGGCAGGGGGCGCGTCTGAACACTGAAGCTTTCTTT.

This chain connects TRBV12-3 or TRBV12-4 to TRBJ1-3; D is unclear. The V end lost 6 bases, the J end lost 4 bases, and 7 bases lay between the germline ends. The CDR3 contains 12 residues. CDR3 residues: CASRGAGNTIYF. The DNA for the CDR3 is TGTGCCAGCAGGGGAGCCGGAAACACCATATATTTT.

This chain links TRBV5-5 with TRBJ1-6; D unresolved. The germline V and J ends were trimmed by 0 bases and 7 bases, with 11 bases remaining between them. The CDR3 contains 15 residues. Germline V gene sequence: CDR1 SGHKS, CDR2 YYEKEE (reference sequence). The CDR3 coding sequence is TGTGCCAGCAGCTTGGTTCTAGAGAGCAATTCACCCCTCCACTTT. Translating gives CASSLVLESNSPLHF.

The J gene is TRBJ1-5, the V gene TRBV6-1, with a possible D match to TRBD1 (5 bases). The CDR3 is 18 residues long. V was shortened by 2 bases and J by 3 bases, with 20 bases between the two germline ends. Germline V CDR1 and CDR2: MNHNS, SASEGT. CDR3 amino acids: CASSELAFGGVFNQPQHF. CDR3 coding DNA: TGTGCCAGCAGTGAATTGGCCTTTGGGGGGGTCTTCAATCAGCCCCAGCATTTT.

This chain connects TRBV5-1 to TRBJ2-2; TRBD2 might be the D (6 bases). The CDR3 has 15 residues. Germline V gene sequence: CDR1 SGHRS, CDR2 YFSETQ. The V gene lost 2 bases and the J gene lost 4 bases, with 12 bases spanning the gap. CDR3 nucleotide sequence: TGCGCCAGCAGCTTACATAGCGGTCGCACCGGGGAGCTGTTTTTT. Translating gives CASSLHSGRTGELFF.

This chain uses TRBV6-5 with TRBJ2-5, with TRBD1 as a possible D gene (8 bases). Germline lookup yields CDR1 MNHEY and CDR2 SVGAGI. The CDR3 has 14 residues. V dropped 7 bases and J dropped 4 bases, with 16 bases sitting between them. The CDR3 protein is CASINTGGGETQYF. For the CDR3, the DNA is TGTGCCAGCATAAATACAGGGGGGGGAGAGACCCAGTACTTC.

V gene TRBV11-2 combines with J gene TRBJ2-3; D is perhaps TRBD2 (6 bases). Germline CDR1 and CDR2: SGHAT and FQNNGV. Trimming removed 2 bases at V and 3 bases at J, with 9 bases between. The CDR3 consists of 14 residues. CDR3 in amino acids: CASSLSGGTDTQYF. The CDR3 DNA reads TGTGCCAGCAGCTTATCCGGGGGTACAGATACGCAGTATTTT.

V is TRBV28 and J is TRBJ2-1, with D possibly TRBD2 on 5 matching bases. Trimming shortened V by 8 bases and J by 2 bases, and 13 bases separated the two germline ends. This CDR3 comprises 14 residues. Germline V gene sequence: CDR1 MDHEN, CDR2 SYDVKM. The CDR3 here is CASAGILAYNEQFF. CDR3 nucleotide sequence: TGTGCCAGCGCCGGGATCCTAGCCTACAATGAGCAGTTCTTC.

The rearrangement joins TRBV7-9 to TRBJ1-1; TRBD1 might be the D (6 bases). Between the trimmed V and J ends, which lost 0 bases and 8 bases, there was a span of 10 bases. Germline V gives CDR1 SEHNR, CDR2 FQNEAQ (reference sequence). The CDR3 spans 13 residues. The CDR3 sequence: CASSLAQGPEAFF. The CDR3, as DNA: TGTGCCAGCAGCTTAGCACAGGGTCCGGAAGCTTTCTTT.

CDR3 sequence reads: CASSRAHTGGGSYNSPLHF. In nucleotides, the CDR3 is TGTGCCAGCAGCCGCGCTCATACAGGGGGTGGCTCCTATAATTCACCCCTCCACTTT. The chain employs TRBV3-1 (or the pseudogene TRBV3-2) and TRBJ1-6, with 8 positions matching TRBD1. Trimming at V came to 4 bases and at J to 0 bases, leaving 11 bases not matched to a gene. Germline assignment: CDR1 LGHDT and CDR2 YNNKEL (reference sequence). This CDR3 region has 19 residues.

Of note for this clone: Since no conserved phenylalanine or tryptophan closes the CDR3, a read error is the likely cause. Because the CDR3's place on the DNA is in doubt, the DNA is left out and the CDR3 is given as listed by TCRdb. V and J are TRBV21-1 and TRBJ1-2; TRBD1, the table's D call, lacks a check against the DNA. TRBV21-1 has pseudogene status. Inclusive of both ends, the CDR3 amounts to 11 amino acids. CDR3 region: CASSKGAAYSI.

In its sample, this clone was seen once. The CDR3 DNA follows: TGTGCCAGCAGCGTTCTGGGACAGGGGTCTATCGGGGAGCTGTTTTTT. This encodes CASSVLGQGSIGELFF. The chain combines TRBV9 with TRBJ2-2; 10 bases are a match to TRBD1. With 2 bases clipped from V and 7 bases from J, the junction kept 8 bases outside the gene matches. CDR1 SGDLS and CDR2 YYNGEE come from the germline V gene. The CDR3 sequence is 16 residues long.

The chain couples TRBV7-9 to TRBJ1-6; D may be TRBD1 (5 bases). Germline assignment: CDR1 SEHNR and CDR2 FQNEAQ (reference sequence). CDR3 length equals 16 residues. The ends were cut back, 4 bases at V and 3 bases at J, with 13 bases in the middle. CDR3 sequence: CASSSLWQGYNSPLHF. The CDR3 bases are TGTGCCAGCAGCTCCCTGTGGCAGGGCTATAATTCACCCCTCCACTTT. Using reference TRBV7-9 and TRBJ1-6 for the parts outside the CDR3, the full variable domain is DTGVSQNPRHKITKRGQNVTFRCDPISEHNRLYWYRQTLGQGPEFLTYFQNEAQLEKSRLLSDRFSAERPKGSFSTLEIQRTEQGDSAMYLCASSSLWQGYNSPLHFGNGTRLTVT.

The chain joins TRBV4-2 to TRBJ1-6; possible D gene TRBD1, 5 bases. The V gene lost 4 bases and the J gene lost 10 bases, with 17 bases spanning the gap. This CDR3 region has 15 residues. Per the germline V gene, CDR1 is LGHNA and CDR2 is YNFKEQ. CDR3 sequence (DNA): TGTGCCAGCAGCCGTGGTTGGGGGGGGTACTCACCCCTCCACTTT. Translating it yields CASSRGWGGYSPLHF.

The V gene is TRBV14, the J gene TRBJ1-2; D remains ambiguous. Trimming took 1 base from V and 7 from J, leaving 13 bases between them. Germline lookup yields CDR1 SGHDN and CDR2 FVKESK. The CDR3 totals 14 residues. CDR3 sequence (DNA): TGTGCCAGCAGCCAAGCTGCGTTCCGGGGTGGCTACACCTTC. This sequence encodes CASSQAAFRGGYTF.

The chain is built from TRBV28 and TRBJ1-5, with 8 bases aligning to TRBD1. The germline gives CDR1 MDHEN, CDR2 SYDVKM. The CDR3 spans 14 residues. Trimming took 7 bases from V and 6 from J; bases not matched to a gene: 8. The CDR3 loop is CASNTDRGIQPQHF. For the CDR3, the DNA is TGTGCCAGCAACACTGACAGGGGCATTCAGCCCCAGCATTTT.

This chain connects TRBV10-2 to TRBJ2-4, with 8 bases aligning to TRBD1. Germline lookup yields CDR1 WSHSY and CDR2 SAAADI. J was trimmed by 0 bases and V by 2 bases; bases with no gene match: 6. The CDR3 loop spans 17 amino acids. CDR3: CASSETDRGRAKNIQYF. The CDR3, as DNA: TGCGCCAGCAGTGAGACTGACAGGGGAAGAGCCAAAAACATTCAGTACTTC.